The rows below give T cell receptor beta chains drawn from one sample of a study of blood T cells in healthy people across ages. One entry per CDR3 protein, called by TCRdb with MiXCR from the 5' RACE reads. Of 700,000 to 900,000 distinct CDR3 sequences in the sample, roughly 26% were seen once. The same sample was also used in a study of T cells of mothers and their children.

The sequencing input was blood. Source of these receptors: a boy younger than 18 in good health. Both conserved end residues are part of each CDR3. D genes are given only for firm matches. Where a row states a size, it is once, few, many or the class of an expanded clone; other rows omit it.

>TRBV4-1|.|TRBJ1-1|.
TGCGCCAGCAGCCAAGATGGCTCTCAGGGGAACACTGAAGCTTTCTTT
CASSQDGSQGNTEAFF
>TRBV25-1|.|TRBJ2-7|.
TGTGCCAGCAGTGAATCGGGCAGAACTGACTCATTTTCCTCCTACGAGCAGTACTTC
CASSESGRTDSFSSYEQYF
>TRBV20-1|.|TRBJ1-5|few
TGCAGTGCTAGAGATCCAAAGGGAGTCGGCAATCAGCCCCAGCATTTT
CSARDPKGVGNQPQHF
>TRBV20-1|TRBD2|TRBJ2-7|.
TGCAGTGCTAGAGATTCGGAGCGGGGAGGCTCCTACGAGCAGTACTTC
CSARDSERGGSYEQYF
>TRBV20-1|.|TRBJ1-6|.
TGCAGTGCTAGAGATCTAGCGAGGGGTAATTCACCCCTCCACTTT
CSARDLARGNSPLHF
>TRBV5-1|TRBD1|TRBJ2-7|many
TGCGCCAGCAGCCGTAACAGGGGGGCCTACGAGCAGTACTTC
CASSRNRGAYEQYF
>TRBV6-5|TRBD1|TRBJ1-2|.
TGTGCCAGCAGTTACGGGGACAGGGCCTATGGCTACACCTTC
CASSYGDRAYGYTF
>TRBV29-1|.|TRBJ1-3|.
TGCAGCGTCTTGACAGCAGGAAACACCATATATTTT
CSVLTAGNTIYF
>TRBV27|.|TRBJ1-4|.
TGTGCCAGCAGTCACCCGCGGCCTAATGAAAAACTGTTTTTT
CASSHPRPNEKLFF
>TRBV7-9|.|TRBJ1-6|few
TGTGCCAGCAGCGGGCCGTCGCATTCACCCCTCCACTTT
CASSGPSHSPLHF
>TRBV9|.|TRBJ2-5|.
TGTGCCAGCAGCGTAGGGGGGTCAGGGCAAGAGACCCAGTACTTC
CASSVGGSGQETQYF
>TRBV6-2/TRBV6-3|.|TRBJ2-1|.
TGTGCCAGCAGTTACTTCCCGTATGAGCAGTTCTTC
CASSYFPYEQFF
>TRBV10-3|.|TRBJ2-3|once
TGTGCCATCAGTGAGCAGGGACTCCGGAGGTTGAACCCTACGCAGTATTTT
CAISEQGLRRLNPTQYF
>TRBV12-3/TRBV12-4|TRBD2|TRBJ2-1|.
TGTGCCAGCAGTTCTCTGCGGGGGGGAAACAATGAGCAGTTCTTC
CASSSLRGGNNEQFF
>TRBV3-1|.|TRBJ2-3|.
TGTGCCAGCAGTCCCAGTTCTAACACAGATACGCAGTATTTT
CASSPSSNTDTQYF
>TRBV19|.|TRBJ2-3|few
TGTGCCAGTAGACTGTGGGGGGATAAAGGGACGCAGTATTTT
CASRLWGDKGTQYF
>TRBV12-3/TRBV12-4|TRBD2|TRBJ2-1|few
TGTGCCAGCAGTCCCCGACTAGCGGGGAGTACACGTGAGCAGTTCTTC
CASSPRLAGSTREQFF
>TRBV7-9|.|TRBJ2-7|.
TGTGCCAGCAGCCCCGAGGGGGGGGGATCCTACGAGCAGTACTTC
CASSPEGGGSYEQYF
>TRBV6-5|.|TRBJ1-2|.
TGTGCCTCCAGACAGGAACCCTCGAAGGGCTACACCTTC
CASRQEPSKGYTF
>TRBV5-1|TRBD2|TRBJ2-5|few
TGCGCCAGCAGCACCAGCCGGGGAGGGGAGACCCAGTACTTC
CASSTSRGGETQYF
>TRBV24-1|TRBD2|TRBJ2-1|.
TGTGCCACCAGTGATACTAGCGCAAGTGAGCAGTTCTTC
CATSDTSASEQFF
>TRBV7-9|.|TRBJ2-2|.
TGTGCCAGCATTCGGACCGGGGAGCTGTTTTTT
CASIRTGELFF
>TRBV6-5|.|TRBJ2-5|few
TGTGCCAGCAGAAGACAGGACCCCCGGGGGACCCAGTACTTC
CASRRQDPRGTQYF
>TRBV10-3|.|TRBJ1-4|few
TGTGCCATCGGGACGGGGAATGAAAAACTGTTTTTT
CAIGTGNEKLFF
>TRBV7-9|TRBD1|TRBJ2-5|few
TGTGCCAGCAGCCCCTCCGGGACAGGGGAGACCCAGTACTTC
CASSPSGTGETQYF
>TRBV2|.|TRBJ1-5|few
TGTGCCAGCAGTGAACAGGGCGGCAATCAGCCCCAGCATTTT
CASSEQGGNQPQHF
>TRBV12-3/TRBV12-4|.|TRBJ1-3|few
TGTGCCAGCAATAAGGGGCCAGGATACAGTGGAAACACCATATATTTT
CASNKGPGYSGNTIYF
>TRBV7-9|.|TRBJ2-2|.
TGTGCCAGCACCATCAACAGGGCTGGCACCGGGGAGCTGTTTTTT
CASTINRAGTGELFF
>TRBV15|TRBD1|TRBJ2-6|.
TGTGCCACCAGCAACTACAGGGGGACAATCTCTGGGGCCAACGTCCTGACTTTC
CATSNYRGTISGANVLTF
>TRBV10-3|.|TRBJ1-5|.
TGTGCCATCAGTGGATGGGGAGGGGACGAGAAGCCCCAGCATTTT
CAISGWGGDEKPQHF
>TRBV7-9|.|TRBJ2-4|few
TGTGCCAGCAGCTTAGGAGGCGAGGGGATTCAGTACTTC
CASSLGGEGIQYF
>TRBV6-5|.|TRBJ1-5|few
TGTGCCAGCAGTTACGCCGGGCCTCCCTATCAGCCCCAGCATTTT
CASSYAGPPYQPQHF
>TRBV12-3/TRBV12-4|.|TRBJ2-7|.
TGTGCCAGCAGCTGGGAGAGGGAGCAGTACTTC
CASSWEREQYF
>TRBV9|.|TRBJ2-2|few
TGTGCCAGCAGCGTAGAGGGGGACGGCGGGGAGCTGTTTTTT
CASSVEGDGGELFF
>TRBV6-2/TRBV6-3|.|TRBJ2-5|.
TGTGCCAGCAGTACCCCAATCCGGGGGCAAGAGACCCAGTACTTC
CASSTPIRGQETQYF
>TRBV5-1|.|TRBJ1-1|few
TGCGCCAGCAGCCCCCAACGGGGGACCTCCCTCGGGGACACTGAAGCTTTCTTT
CASSPQRGTSLGDTEAFF
>TRBV5-1|TRBD2|TRBJ2-5|once
TGCGCCAGCAGCCTGACTAGCGGGGCATGGACCCAGTACTTC
CASSLTSGAWTQYF
>TRBV7-8|.|TRBJ2-7|.
TGTGCCAGCAGGTTGTCTTGGCTGGGCCCCACTCGGCGAATGCTCTCCTACGAGCAGTACTTC
CASRLSWLGPTRRMLSYEQYF
>TRBV10-3|.|TRBJ1-4|few
TGTGCCATCCGCGGCGCTGCTGGAAATGAAAAACTGTTTTTT
CAIRGAAGNEKLFF
>TRBV3-1|.|TRBJ2-5|.
TGTGCCAGCAGCCAAGGATACGTGGAGGGAGTGACCCAGTACTTC
CASSQGYVEGVTQYF
>TRBV5-1|.|TRBJ1-1|few
TGCGCCAGCAGCTTGGATGGTGGTCTTTGGGGGGCGAACACTGAAGCTTTCTTT
CASSLDGGLWGANTEAFF
>TRBV12-3/TRBV12-4|TRBD2|TRBJ2-5|few
TGTGCCAGCACCCTAGCGGGGGAGACCCAGTACTTC
CASTLAGETQYF
>TRBV18|.|TRBJ1-2|.
TGTGCCAGCTCCCCCCAACCCAGGGATGGCTACACCTTC
CASSPQPRDGYTF
>TRBV10-3|.|TRBJ2-2|.
TGTGCCATCAGTAAGGATCTCGGCACCGGGGAGCTGTTTTTT
CAISKDLGTGELFF
>TRBV30|.|TRBJ2-2|few
TGTGCCTGGCTGGGGGGGCCCGGGGAGCTGTTTTTT
CAWLGGPGELFF
>TRBV7-3|.|TRBJ2-1|few
TGTGCCAGCAGCTTACATCCCAGAACCGGGCCCACCAATGAGCAGTTCTTC
CASSLHPRTGPTNEQFF
>TRBV3-1|.|TRBJ1-1|few
TGTGCCAGCAGCCAAGGGGTTATGGGAACTGAAGCTTTCTTT
CASSQGVMGTEAFF
>TRBV20-1|TRBD1|TRBJ2-4|.
TGCAGTGCGGCAGACAGGGTAGGAAACATTCAGTACTTC
CSAADRVGNIQYF